This T cell receptor (beta chain) was observed in a study of blood T cell repertoires in COVID-19. Across the whole study: The study drew acute and convalescent COVID-19 samples from the United States, Italy and Spain.

Method: immunoSEQ multiplex PCR; TCRdb's copy keeps in-frame clones and lacks some. Among more than 100,000 clones listed, 70% to 90% were seen once. The V gene's germline CDR1 is SEHNR and CDR2 FQNEAQ (reference sequence). Trimming cost V 5 bases and J 5 bases; bases outside gene matches: 5. The CDR3 has 13 amino acids. The TCR comes from a man aged 65 to 85 with active COVID-19. The sequenced sample consisted of peripheral blood. The chain employs TRBV7-9 and TRBJ1-1; 7 bases are a match to TRBD1. The CDR3 reads CASSHEQGTEAFF. In DNA, the CDR3 is TGTGCCAGCAGCCATGAACAGGGGACTGAAGCTTTCTTT.